The T cell receptor (beta chain) under discussion was sequenced for a study of T cell changes during pregnancy in multiple sclerosis. Only in-frame clones appear in the TCRdb table, and some are missing; sequencing was by immunoSEQ multiplex PCR. Of 30,000 to 40,000 clones listed, about nine tenths are singletons. The V and J ends lost 5 bases and 4 bases, in that order; junction bases with no gene match: 4. Germline V gene lookup returns CDR1 MGHDK and CDR2 SYGVNS. This CDR3 region has 13 residues. The chain combines TRBV25-1 with TRBJ2-5; 7 bases line up with TRBD1. This specimen consisted of CD4+ T cells from peripheral blood mononuclear cells, obtained after pregnancy. This sequence was found in a female donor in good health, enrolled as a control in a pregnancy study. The DNA for the CDR3 is TGTGCCAGCAGTCGGGACAGCGGAGAGACCCAGTACTTC. This gives the protein CASSRDSGETQYF.